This record covers a single T cell receptor (beta chain). Clones were read by immunoSEQ multiplex PCR, and TCRdb kept only the in-frame ones, dropping some. Here the sample spans approximately 160,000 clones, around four fifths being singletons. The CDR3 is 13 amino acids. Germline V gene sequence: CDR1 MNHEY, CDR2 SVGAGI. The ends were cut back, 4 bases at V and 8 bases at J, with 14 bases in the middle. These data belong to a study of cytomegalovirus exposure and HLA in healthy donors. This TCR derives from a man aged 25 to 40 in good health and CMV-seropositive. The chain recombines TRBV6-5 with TRBJ1-2; D is undetermined. Material for sequencing was PBMCs. The CDR3 bases are TGTGCCAGCAGTTTAGACACTTACGTGGGCTACACCTTC. It specifies CASSLDTYVGYTF.